This T cell receptor (beta chain) originates from a study of long-term antiretroviral therapy in people with HIV. Survey-level immunoSEQ v3.0 assays were run. Sequenced by immunoSEQ multiplex PCR; TCRdb stores in-frame clones only, minus some. Of around 35,000 clones in the sample, more than 95% were seen once. Trimming took 6 bases from V and 1 from J, leaving 15 bases between them. The CDR3 consists of 15 residues. CDR1 and CDR2 (germline): LNHDA, SQIVND (reference sequence). Samples held about 0.95-10 million cryopreserved PBMC, and DNA extraction followed. V and J are TRBV19 and TRBJ1-1; perhaps TRBD1 as D (5 bases). This TCR came from a man aged 30 to 45 with HIV. The sequences come from unsorted PBMCs, collected 6.9 years after starting antiretroviral therapy. The CDR3: CASSVSPGWNTEAFF. CDR3 bases: TGTGCCAGTAGCGTTTCCCCAGGGTGGAACACTGAAGCTTTCTTT.